One T cell receptor beta chain is described in this entry. No antigen is known for it. UMI labels and 5' RACE were used to prepare the TRB cDNA libraries. TCRdb re-analyzed the 5' RACE reads; it lists each CDR3 protein once, without DNA. This repertoire includes 56,000 or so distinct CDR3 sequences. The data were obtained in a study of CXCR3-negative and CXCR3-positive naive CD8 T cells. Study-wide findings and caveats: After cryopreservation, expression of CXCR3 was partially reduced, and most assays were run with fresh PBMCs. Sequencing showed both naive subsets with comparably high diversity, and memory CD8+ cells much lower. Surface CD5 matched across naive subsets, and TRB CDR3 properties served to infer TCR strength.

Triplicate sorts, hundreds of thousands of cells apiece, were made for each CD8+ T cell subset. The sample was memory CD8+ T cells from blood. This TCR was sampled from a human donor in good health. Some clones in this sample may be carry-over from other donors' samples.

CDR3 in amino acids: CASSERGDTGELFF. The gene calls are TRBV6-4 and TRBJ2-2; TCRdb lists TRBD2, though no DNA is available to test this call. Germline assignment: CDR1 MRHNA and CDR2 SNTAGT. This CDR3 region has 14 residues.